Detailed here is one T cell receptor (beta chain). V lost 4 bases and J lost 4; bases outside the gene matches: 8. Germline-derived CDR1 and CDR2 are SGHRS and YFSETQ. The CDR3 is made up of 16 amino acids. This record belongs to a study of preoperative IRX-2 immunotherapy in early breast cancer. Produced via immunoSEQ multiplex PCR; TCRdb's table is partial and in-frame only. The table records 25,000 to 30,000 clones, 70% to 85% of them present only once. Treatment denoted: preoperative locoregional IRX-2 cytokine immunotherapy. This phase Ib study tested locoregional IRX-2 cytokine immunotherapy given before surgery.

The J gene is TRBJ2-1, the V gene TRBV5-1, with TRBD2 matching 10 bases. The sample was taken from a patient treated with IRX-2 immunotherapy. This clonotype originated in a human donor with breast cancer. The CDR3 region is CASSLLAGDLYNEQFF. The CDR3 bases are TGCGCCAGCAGCCTCCTAGCGGGGGATTTATACAATGAGCAGTTCTTC.